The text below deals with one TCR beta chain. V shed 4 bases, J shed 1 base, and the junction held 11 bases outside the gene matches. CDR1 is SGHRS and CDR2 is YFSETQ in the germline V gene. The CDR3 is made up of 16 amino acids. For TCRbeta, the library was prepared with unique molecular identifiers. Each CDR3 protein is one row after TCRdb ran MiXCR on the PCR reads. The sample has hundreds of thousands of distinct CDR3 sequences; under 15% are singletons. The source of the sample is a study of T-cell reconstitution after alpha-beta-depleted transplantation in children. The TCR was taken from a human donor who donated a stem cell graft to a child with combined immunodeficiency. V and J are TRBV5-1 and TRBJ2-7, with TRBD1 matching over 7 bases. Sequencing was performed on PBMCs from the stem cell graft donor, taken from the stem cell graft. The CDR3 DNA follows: TGCGCCAGCAGCCAAAGACCCCGGGACAGATCCTACGAGCAGTACTTC. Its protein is CASSQRPRDRSYEQYF.